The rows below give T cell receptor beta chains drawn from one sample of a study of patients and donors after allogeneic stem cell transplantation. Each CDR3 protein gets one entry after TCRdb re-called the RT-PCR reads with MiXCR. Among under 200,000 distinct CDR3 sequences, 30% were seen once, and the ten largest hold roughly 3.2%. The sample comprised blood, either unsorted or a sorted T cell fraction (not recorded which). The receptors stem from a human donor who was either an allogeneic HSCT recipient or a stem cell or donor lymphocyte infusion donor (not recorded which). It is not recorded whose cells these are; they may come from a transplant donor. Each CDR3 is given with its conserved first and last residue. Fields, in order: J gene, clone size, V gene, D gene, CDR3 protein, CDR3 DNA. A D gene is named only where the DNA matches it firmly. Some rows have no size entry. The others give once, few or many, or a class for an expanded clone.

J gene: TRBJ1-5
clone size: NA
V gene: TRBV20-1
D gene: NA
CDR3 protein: CSARSRPVNQPQHF
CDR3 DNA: TGCAGTGCTAGATCACGGCCGGTTAATCAGCCCCAGCATTTT

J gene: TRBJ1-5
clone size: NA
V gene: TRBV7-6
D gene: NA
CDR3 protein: CASSLGGVRQPQHF
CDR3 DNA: TGTGCCAGCAGCTTAGGGGGGGTAAGGCAGCCCCAGCATTTT

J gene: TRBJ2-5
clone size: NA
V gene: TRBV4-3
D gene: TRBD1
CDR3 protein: CASSQDMGTAETQYF
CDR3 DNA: TGCGCCAGCAGCCAAGATATGGGGACAGCGGAGACCCAGTACTTC

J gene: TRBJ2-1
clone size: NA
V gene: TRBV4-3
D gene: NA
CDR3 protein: CASSLNVGTFYNEQFF
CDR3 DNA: TGCGCCAGCAGCTTAAATGTGGGGACTTTCTACAATGAGCAGTTCTTC

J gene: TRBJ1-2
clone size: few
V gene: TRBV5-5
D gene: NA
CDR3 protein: CASSLALGWSGYTF
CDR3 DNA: TGTGCCAGCAGCTTGGCCCTAGGGTGGAGCGGCTACACCTTC

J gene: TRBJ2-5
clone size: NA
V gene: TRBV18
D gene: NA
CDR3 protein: CASSLASLQETQYF
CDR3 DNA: TGTGCCAGCTCACTCGCCAGCCTGCAAGAGACCCAGTACTTC

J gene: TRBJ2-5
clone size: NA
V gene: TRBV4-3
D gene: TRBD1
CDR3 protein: CASSAHRGPETQYF
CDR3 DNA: TGCGCCAGCAGCGCTCACAGGGGGCCGGAGACCCAGTACTTC

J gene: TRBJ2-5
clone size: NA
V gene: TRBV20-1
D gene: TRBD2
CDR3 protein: CSAGLAGGGETQYF
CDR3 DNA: TGCAGTGCTGGGCTAGCGGGAGGAGGGGAGACCCAGTACTTC

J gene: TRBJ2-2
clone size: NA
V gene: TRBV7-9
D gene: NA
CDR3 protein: CASSLERAGELFF
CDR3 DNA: TGTGCCAGCAGCCTGGAGAGGGCCGGGGAGCTGTTTTTT

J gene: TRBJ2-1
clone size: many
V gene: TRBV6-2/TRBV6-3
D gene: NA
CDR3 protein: CASSYSYGSSYNEQFF
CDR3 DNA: TGTGCCAGCAGTTACTCATACGGGAGCTCCTACAATGAGCAGTTCTTC

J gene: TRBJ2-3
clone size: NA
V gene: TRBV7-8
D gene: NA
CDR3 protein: CASSYQRWGATRLGADTQYF
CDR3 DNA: TGTGCCAGCAGCTACCAACGGTGGGGGGCGACGCGTTTAGGCGCAGATACGCAGTATTTT

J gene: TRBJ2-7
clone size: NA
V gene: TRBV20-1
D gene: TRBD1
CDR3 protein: CSAGEETGHEIAYEQYF
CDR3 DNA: TGCAGTGCCGGGGAAGAGACAGGGCATGAAATCGCCTACGAGCAGTACTTC

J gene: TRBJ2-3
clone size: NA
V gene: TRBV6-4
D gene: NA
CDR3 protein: CASSEMPSPTDTQYF
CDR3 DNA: TGTGCCAGCAGTGAGATGCCTAGTCCTACAGATACGCAGTATTTT

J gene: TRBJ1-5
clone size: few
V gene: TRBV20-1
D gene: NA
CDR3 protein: CSATWGGNQPQHF
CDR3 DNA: TGCAGTGCCACCTGGGGAGGCAATCAGCCCCAGCATTTT

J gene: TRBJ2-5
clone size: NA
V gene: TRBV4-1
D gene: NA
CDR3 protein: CASSQPVGAKETQYF
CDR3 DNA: TGCGCCAGCAGCCAACCGGTAGGAGCAAAAGAGACCCAGTACTTC

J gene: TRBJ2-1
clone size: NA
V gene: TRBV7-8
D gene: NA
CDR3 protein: CASRGTVYNEQFF
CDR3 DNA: TGTGCCAGCAGGGGGACGGTATACAATGAGCAGTTCTTC

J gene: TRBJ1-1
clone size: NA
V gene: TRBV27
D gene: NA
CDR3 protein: CASGRLGGTEAFF
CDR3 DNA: TGTGCCAGCGGCCGGTTGGGGGGCACTGAAGCTTTCTTT

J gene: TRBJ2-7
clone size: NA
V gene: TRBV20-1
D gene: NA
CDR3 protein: CSARDLFWEQYF
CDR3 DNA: TGCAGTGCTAGAGATCTATTCTGGGAGCAGTACTTC

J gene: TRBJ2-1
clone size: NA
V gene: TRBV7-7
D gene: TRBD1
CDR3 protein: CASSLGTGDDEQFF
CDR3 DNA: TGTGCTAGCAGCTTAGGGACAGGGGACGATGAGCAGTTCTTC

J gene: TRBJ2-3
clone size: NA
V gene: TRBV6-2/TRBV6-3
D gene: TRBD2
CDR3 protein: CASSYGGSVDTQYF
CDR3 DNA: TGTGCCAGCAGTTATGGCGGGAGTGTGGATACGCAGTATTTT

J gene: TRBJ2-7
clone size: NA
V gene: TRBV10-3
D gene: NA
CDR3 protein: CAIRTGKYEQYF
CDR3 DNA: TGTGCCATCAGGACAGGCAAATACGAGCAGTACTTC

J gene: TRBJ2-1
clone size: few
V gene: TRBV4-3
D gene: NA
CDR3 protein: CASSQEGDKTGAARNEQFF
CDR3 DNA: TGCGCCAGCAGCCAAGAGGGGGACAAGACAGGCGCTGCACGAAATGAGCAGTTCTTC

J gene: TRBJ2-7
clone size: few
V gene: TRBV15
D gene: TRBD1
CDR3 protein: CATSRDRTGHYEQYF
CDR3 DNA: TGTGCCACCAGCAGAGATCGGACAGGCCACTACGAGCAGTACTTC

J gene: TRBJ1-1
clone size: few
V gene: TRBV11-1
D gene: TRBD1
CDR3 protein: CASSFIGQGSAFF
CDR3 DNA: TGTGCCAGCAGCTTCATCGGACAGGGGTCGGCTTTCTTT

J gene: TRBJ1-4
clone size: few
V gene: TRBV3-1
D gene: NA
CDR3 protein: CASSPDTGYEKLFF
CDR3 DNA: TGTGCCAGCAGCCCGGACACAGGCTATGAAAAACTGTTTTTT

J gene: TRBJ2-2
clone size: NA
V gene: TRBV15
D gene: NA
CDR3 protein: CATSPGTGSGELFF
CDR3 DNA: TGTGCCACCAGCCCCGGAACAGGGTCAGGGGAGCTGTTTTTT

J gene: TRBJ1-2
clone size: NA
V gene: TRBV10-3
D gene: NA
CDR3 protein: CAISENSYNYGYTF
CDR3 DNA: TGTGCCATCAGTGAAAACAGTTACAACTATGGCTACACCTTC

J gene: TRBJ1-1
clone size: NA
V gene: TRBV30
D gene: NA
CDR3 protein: CAWSVRGSAFF
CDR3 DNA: TGTGCCTGGAGTGTGAGGGGCTCAGCTTTCTTT

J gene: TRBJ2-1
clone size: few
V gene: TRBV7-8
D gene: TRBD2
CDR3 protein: CASSPSLGLPSDEQFF
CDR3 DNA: TGTGCCAGCAGCCCCTCTTTGGGACTACCCTCGGATGAGCAGTTCTTC

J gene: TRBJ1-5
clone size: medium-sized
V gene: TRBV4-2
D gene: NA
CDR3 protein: CASSQQAGWSNQPQHF
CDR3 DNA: TGTGCCAGCAGCCAACAAGCAGGGTGGAGCAATCAGCCCCAGCATTTT

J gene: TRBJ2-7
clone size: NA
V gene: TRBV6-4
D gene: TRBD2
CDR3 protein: CARAKREDYEQYF
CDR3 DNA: TGTGCCAGGGCTAAACGGGAGGACTACGAGCAGTACTTC

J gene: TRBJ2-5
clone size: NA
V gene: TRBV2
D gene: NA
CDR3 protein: CASKRGGASSETQYF
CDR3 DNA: TGTGCCAGCAAAAGGGGGGGCGCTAGTAGCGAGACCCAGTACTTC

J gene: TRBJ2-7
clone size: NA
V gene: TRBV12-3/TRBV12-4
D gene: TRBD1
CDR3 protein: CASSLETGGYEQYF
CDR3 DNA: TGTGCCAGCAGTTTGGAGACAGGGGGGTACGAGCAGTACTTC

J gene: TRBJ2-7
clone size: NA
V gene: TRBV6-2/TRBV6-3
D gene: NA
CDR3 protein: CASKSPLTYEQYF
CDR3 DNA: TGTGCCAGCAAATCTCCCCTGACCTACGAGCAGTACTTC

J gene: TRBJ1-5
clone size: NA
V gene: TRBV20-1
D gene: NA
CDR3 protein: CSARGDKGNQPQHF
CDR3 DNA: TGCAGTGCTAGAGGTGACAAGGGGAATCAGCCCCAGCATTTT

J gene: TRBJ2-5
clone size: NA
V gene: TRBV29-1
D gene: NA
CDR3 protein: CSVAPDSSETQYF
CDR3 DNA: TGCAGCGTTGCTCCGGACTCCTCGGAGACCCAGTACTTC

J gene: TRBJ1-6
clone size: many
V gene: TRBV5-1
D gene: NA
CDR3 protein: CASSLLDSPLHF
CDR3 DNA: TGCGCCAGCAGCTTGCTAGATTCACCCCTCCACTTT

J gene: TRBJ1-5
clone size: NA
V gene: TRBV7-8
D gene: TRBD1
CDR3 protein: CASSLEGTGNNQPQHF
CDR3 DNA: TGTGCCAGCAGCTTAGAGGGGACAGGGAACAATCAGCCCCAGCATTTT

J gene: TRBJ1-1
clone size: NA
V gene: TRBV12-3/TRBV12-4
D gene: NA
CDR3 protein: CASNSWTNTEAFF
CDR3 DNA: TGTGCCAGCAACTCATGGACGAACACTGAAGCTTTCTTT

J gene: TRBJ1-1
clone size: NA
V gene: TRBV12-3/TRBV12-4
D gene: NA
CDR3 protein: CASQLNTEAFF
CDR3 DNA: TGTGCCTCCCAGCTGAACACTGAAGCTTTCTTT

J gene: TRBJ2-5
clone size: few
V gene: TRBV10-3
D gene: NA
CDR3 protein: CAIRSDSPKETQYF
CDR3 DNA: TGTGCCATCAGATCGGACAGTCCCAAAGAGACCCAGTACTTC